What follows describes a single TCR beta chain. The data derive from a study of T cell responses to AZD1222 COVID-19 vaccine. Germline V gene sequence: CDR1 SGHRS, CDR2 YFSETQ. Trimming removed 0 bases from V and 2 bases from J, with 7 bases in between. There are 14 residues in the CDR3. Data came from immunoSEQ multiplex PCR; TCRdb stores just in-frame clones and leaves some out. The repertoire holds approximately 52,000 clones, with about 87% as singletons. This sequence originates from an adult who received the AZD1222 COVID-19 vaccine. This chain links TRBV5-1 with TRBJ2-3, with D perhaps assigned TRBD1 or TRBD2 (5 bases each). Specimen: peripheral blood, collected 28 days after the second AZD1222 dose. The CDR3: CASSLGGTTDTQYF. CDR3 nucleotides: TGCGCCAGCAGCTTGGGAGGGACCACAGATACGCAGTATTTT.